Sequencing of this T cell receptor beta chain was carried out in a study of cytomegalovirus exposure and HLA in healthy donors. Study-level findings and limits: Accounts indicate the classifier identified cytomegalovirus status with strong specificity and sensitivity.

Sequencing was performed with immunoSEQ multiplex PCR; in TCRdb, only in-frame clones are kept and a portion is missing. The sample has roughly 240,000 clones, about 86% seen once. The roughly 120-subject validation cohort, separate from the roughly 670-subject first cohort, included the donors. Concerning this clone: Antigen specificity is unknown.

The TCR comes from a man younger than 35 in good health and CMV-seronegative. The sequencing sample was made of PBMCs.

CDR3 residues: CASSPYTGGTTEAFF. CDR3 coding DNA: TGCGCCAGCAGCCCGTATACAGGGGGCACGACTGAAGCTTTCTTT. This chain connects TRBV5-1 to TRBJ1-1; 9 nucleotides align to TRBD1. Per the germline V gene, CDR1 is SGHRS and CDR2 is YFSETQ. The ends lost 4 bases at V and 5 bases at J; junction bases unmatched: 9. This CDR3 comprises 15 residues.